Following are 26 T cell receptor beta chains from one sample sequenced in a study of blood T cell repertoires in COVID-19. TCRdb's table, derived via immunoSEQ multiplex PCR, lists solely in-frame clones and lacks some. The sample records approximately 360,000 clones, approximately 88% being singletons. The sequenced sample was peripheral blood. The origin of the receptors is a man aged 35 to 55 with acute or convalescent COVID-19.

This chain joins TRBV28 and TRBJ2-1, with a tentative D call TRBD1 (5 bases). Germline CDR1 is MDHEN and CDR2 is SYDVKM. The ends were cut back, 6 bases at V and 4 bases at J, with 16 bases in the middle. The CDR3 runs 15 residues. The CDR3 DNA reads TGTGCCAGCAGCAACCTTAAAGGGGCATACAATGAGCAGTTCTTC. It codes for CASSNLKGAYNEQFF.

This chain links TRBV6-5 with TRBJ1-3; 8 bases agree with TRBD1. Germline CDR1 and CDR2: MNHEY and SVGAGI. The V segment lost 6 bases and the J segment 3 bases; nucleotides outside the gene matches: 4. The CDR3 is 14 amino acids. The CDR3 region is CASSTGGFGNTIYF. The CDR3 nucleotides are TGTGCCAGCAGCACAGGGGGTTTTGGAAACACCATATATTTT.

This clone was picked up one time. The rearrangement uses TRBV5-1 and TRBJ2-6; D is possibly TRBD2 (5 bases). Germline V CDR1 and CDR2: SGHRS, YFSETQ. The CDR3 extends over 13 amino acids. V gave up 5 bases and J gave up 9 bases, with 12 bases separating them. For the CDR3, the DNA is TGCGCCAGCAGTCCGGCCCGGGACAACGTCCTGACTTTC. The encoded protein is CASSPARDNVLTF.

This chain links TRBV28 with TRBJ1-6, with 9 bases that match TRBD1. The germline CDR1 and CDR2 sequences are MDHEN and SYDVKM. V was clipped by 5 bases and J by 7 bases; unmatched bases: 3. This CDR3 contains 14 residues. Here the CDR3 DNA reads TGTGCCAGCAGTGGGGACAGGGAGAATTCACCCCTCCACTTT. Amino acids: CASSGDRENSPLHF.

The genes are TRBV19 and TRBJ1-1; D gene ambiguous. Per germline, CDR1 LNHDA and CDR2 SQIVND (reference sequence). This CDR3 spans 16 amino acids. Trimming left V 0 bases short and J 4 bases short, with 15 bases between. The CDR3 reads CASSIESAPEGTEAFF. As DNA, the CDR3 is TGTGCCAGTAGTATAGAATCGGCCCCTGAGGGCACTGAAGCTTTCTTT.

The genes are TRBV4-1 and TRBJ1-1; D is uncertain. Germline lookup yields CDR1 MGHRA and CDR2 YSYEKL. V gave up 4 bases and J gave up 0 bases, with 9 bases separating them. There are 14 residues in the CDR3. This CDR3 reads CASSPRAVNTEAFF. DNA of the CDR3: TGCGCCAGCAGCCCAAGAGCCGTGAACACTGAAGCTTTCTTT.

The chain couples TRBV24-1 to TRBJ2-3; TRBD2 aligns across 7 bases. V shed 6 bases, J shed 2 bases, and the junction held 10 bases outside the gene matches. The CDR3 is made up of 16 amino acids. Germline lookup yields CDR1 KGHDR and CDR2 SFDVKD. The CDR3 nucleotides read TGTGCCACCAGTAGCGGGGTAGCCGGTACCACAGATACGCAGTATTTT. Its translation: CATSSGVAGTTDTQYF.

V gene TRBV24-1 combines with J gene TRBJ2-4; possibly TRBD2 for D (6 bases). The V gene's germline CDR1 is KGHDR and CDR2 SFDVKD. Trimming removed 4 bases at V and 0 bases at J, with 18 bases between. CDR3 size: 18 residues. CDR3 in DNA: TGTGCCACCAGTGACAACCGGGACTTGGACCTAGCCAAAAACATTCAGTACTTC. Its protein is CATSDNRDLDLAKNIQYF.

The V gene is TRBV4-1, the J gene TRBJ1-2, with D unclear. This CDR3 region has 14 residues. V was pared by 4 bases and J by 3 bases, with 12 bases between. CDR1 is MGHRA and CDR2 is YSYEKL in the germline V gene. The CDR3 DNA follows: TGCGCCAGCAGCCTATTTCCGGGAGACTATGGCTACACCTTC. Protein sequence: CASSLFPGDYGYTF.

The chain uses TRBV12-3 or TRBV12-4 and TRBJ2-7; D is possibly TRBD2 (5 bases). V was pared by 6 bases and J by 5 bases, with 14 bases between. This CDR3 has 13 residues. CDR3 amino acids: CASSPGLINEQYF. The CDR3 region has the DNA TGTGCCAGCAGCCCAGGACTCATAAACGAGCAGTACTTC.

The chain is built from TRBV5-1 and TRBJ2-5, with TRBD1 as a possible D gene (6 bases). Germline V CDR1 and CDR2: SGHRS, YFSETQ. The CDR3 is 15 residues long. Trimming removed 3 bases at V and 2 bases at J, with 14 bases between. The CDR3 here is CASSSHPGQQETQYF. As DNA, the CDR3 is TGCGCCAGCAGCTCGCATCCGGGACAACAAGAGACCCAGTACTTC. Based on the CDR3 plus reference TRBV5-1 and TRBJ2-5, the full variable domain is KAGVTQTPRYLIKTRGQQVTLSCSPISGHRSVSWYQQTPGQGLQFLFEYFSETQRNKGNFPGRFSGRQFSNSRSEMNVSTLELGDSALYLCASSSHPGQQETQYFGPGTRLLVL.

The gene calls are TRBV18 and TRBJ1-4; D remains ambiguous. The CDR3 consists of 15 residues. Deletions cut 3 bases from V and 5 bases from J, with 13 bases between. CDR1 KGHSH and CDR2 LQKENI come from the germline V gene. CDR3: CASSPAGYLNEKLFF. The CDR3 bases are TGTGCCAGCTCACCTGCAGGCTACCTGAATGAAAAACTGTTTTTT.

The count of this clone is one. The rearrangement links TRBV5-1 to TRBJ1-2, with D uncertain. Trimming left V 0 bases short and J 6 bases short, with 6 bases between. This CDR3 contains 12 residues. Per the germline V gene, CDR1 is SGHRS and CDR2 is YFSETQ. CDR3 DNA sequence: TGCGCCAGCAGCTTGGCAGATGATGGCTACACCTTC. It codes for CASSLADDGYTF.

J is TRBJ2-2 and V is TRBV7-2; D call uncertain. The germline gives CDR1 SGHTA, CDR2 FQGNSA. Trimming took 7 bases from V and 4 from J, leaving 16 bases between them. CDR3 length: 15 amino acids. This chain's CDR3 is CASNPGPGTTGELFF. The DNA of the CDR3 is TGTGCCAGCAACCCCGGCCCAGGTACCACCGGGGAGCTGTTTTTT.

The chain joins TRBV5-6 to TRBJ1-5; D is unresolved. V lost 0 bases and J lost 9, with 7 bases in between. The CDR3 runs to 12 residues. From germline, CDR1 is SGHDT and CDR2 YYEEEE. CDR3 sequence: CASSLAFGPQHF. The CDR3, as DNA: TGTGCCAGCAGCTTGGCCTTCGGGCCCCAGCATTTT.

This clone showed up just once. V and J are TRBV5-6 and TRBJ1-5; D may be TRBD1 (5 bases). The CDR3 length is 15 residues. Germline V lookup: CDR1 SGHDT, CDR2 YYEEEE. The ends were cut back, 6 bases at V and 4 bases at J, with 17 bases in the middle. The CDR3 region is CASTQFDSVNQPQHF. DNA of the CDR3: TGTGCCAGCACCCAATTCGACAGTGTGAATCAGCCCCAGCATTTT.

This clone was recorded only once. The chain is built from TRBV10-3 and TRBJ2-5; no clear D. Trimming stripped 6 bases from V and 0 bases from J, with 14 bases between. Germline CDR1 reads ENHRY; CDR2 reads SYGVKD. The CDR3 runs to 15 residues. The CDR3 reads CAISAFSTNQETQYF. CDR3 in DNA: TGTGCCATCAGCGCCTTCTCAACTAACCAAGAGACCCAGTACTTC.

The chain combines TRBV5-5 with TRBJ2-2, with TRBD1 matching 9 bases. The V gene's germline CDR1 is SGHKS and CDR2 YYEKEE (reference sequence). Trimming removed 4 bases from V and 6 bases from J; junction bases left unmatched: 10. The CDR3 consists of 16 residues. DNA for the CDR3: TGTGCCAGCAGCCTCGCCCGGACAGGGGTTGCCGGGGAGCTGTTTTTT. It translates to CASSLARTGVAGELFF.

CDR3: CASATSGTVYGYTF. Here the CDR3 DNA reads TGTGCCAGTGCTACTAGCGGGACAGTCTATGGCTACACCTTC. The chain combines TRBV19 with TRBJ1-2; 7 nucleotides match TRBD1. J gave up 4 bases and V 8 bases, and 10 bases lay outside the gene matches. The CDR3 length is 14 residues. CDR1 is LNHDA and CDR2 is SQIVND in the germline V gene (reference sequence).

The gene calls are TRBV5-1 and TRBJ2-1, with 8 bases that match TRBD1. V gave up 4 bases and J gave up 5 bases; unmatched junction bases: 8. Germline CDR1 SGHRS, CDR2 YFSETQ. The CDR3 sequence is 15 residues long. The CDR3 DNA is TGCGCCAGCAGCGGTAGGACAGGGAATAACAATGAGCAGTTCTTC. This codes for CASSGRTGNNNEQFF.

V gene TRBV2 combines with J gene TRBJ1-1; 9 bases align to TRBD1. Germline V gives CDR1 SNHLY, CDR2 FYNNEI. Trimming removed 6 bases from V and 6 bases from J; junction bases left unmatched: 8. This CDR3 spans 14 amino acids. The chain's CDR3 is CASRPGTGTPEAFF. The CDR3 DNA sequence: TGTGCCAGCAGGCCCGGGACAGGGACGCCTGAAGCTTTCTTT.

The genes are TRBV6-2 or TRBV6-3 and TRBJ2-5, with TRBD2 matching 9 bases. Per germline, CDR1 MNHEY and CDR2 SVGEGT. The CDR3 totals 15 residues. V shed 5 bases, J shed 1 base, and the junction held 5 bases outside the gene matches. CDR3: CASSKSGLAQETQYF. CDR3 coding DNA: TGTGCCAGCAGTAAGTCGGGACTAGCCCAAGAGACCCAGTACTTC.

This rearrangement joins TRBV19 to TRBJ2-3; D gene unclear. CDR3 length: 14 residues. V gave up 0 bases and J gave up 2 bases, with 6 bases separating them. Per the germline V gene, CDR1 is LNHDA and CDR2 is SQIVND (reference sequence). The CDR3, as DNA: TGTGCCAGTAGTATAGATCGGTACACAGATACGCAGTATTTT. Translation: CASSIDRYTDTQYF. The whole variable domain, remainder taken from reference TRBV19 and TRBJ2-3, is DGGITQSPKYLFRKEGQNVTLSCEQNLNHDAMYWYRQDPGQGLRLIYYSQIVNDFQKGDIAEGYSVSREKKESFPLTVTSAQKNPTAFYLCASSIDRYTDTQYFGPGTRLTVL.

This clone has a handful of counts. The V and J genes are TRBV19 and TRBJ2-7; tentatively, D is TRBD2 (5 bases). Germline CDR1 and CDR2: LNHDA and SQIVND (reference sequence). Trimming shortened V by 3 bases and J by 3 bases, and 12 bases separated the two germline ends. This CDR3 has 14 residues. CDR3 sequence: CASSIRRDGYEQYF. As DNA, the CDR3 is TGTGCCAGTAGTATTCGCCGGGATGGCTACGAGCAGTACTTC.

The gene calls are TRBV7-9 and TRBJ2-1; the match to TRBD2 covers 11 bases. The CDR3 has 18 residues. Germline trimming cut 9 bases from V and 1 base from J; bases unmatched to any gene: 14. CDR1 SEHNR and CDR2 FQNEAQ come from the germline V gene (reference sequence). CDR3 sequence (DNA): TGTGCCAGTCGGACAGTAGGGACTAGCGGACCATCCTACAATGAGCAGTTCTTC. As protein: CASRTVGTSGPSYNEQFF.

The rearrangement joins TRBV5-1 to TRBJ1-1, with 8 bases lining up with TRBD1. The junction had 2 bases not matched to a gene; V was cut back by 3 bases and J by 1 base. The germline V gene encodes CDR1 SGHRS and CDR2 YFSETQ. This CDR3 contains 14 residues. The CDR3 protein is CASSSQGANTEAFF. The CDR3 region has the DNA TGCGCCAGCAGCTCTCAGGGGGCGAACACTGAAGCTTTCTTT.